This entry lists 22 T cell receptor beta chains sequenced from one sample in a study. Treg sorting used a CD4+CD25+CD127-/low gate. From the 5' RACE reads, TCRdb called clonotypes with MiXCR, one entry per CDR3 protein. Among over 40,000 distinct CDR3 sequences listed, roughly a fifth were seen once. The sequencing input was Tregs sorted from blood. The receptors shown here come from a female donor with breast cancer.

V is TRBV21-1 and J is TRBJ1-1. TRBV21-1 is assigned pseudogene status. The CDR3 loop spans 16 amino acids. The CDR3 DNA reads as TGTGCCAGCAGCAAAGCGGAACCGGACGAGAACACTGAAGCTTTCTTT. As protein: CASSKAEPDENTEAFF.

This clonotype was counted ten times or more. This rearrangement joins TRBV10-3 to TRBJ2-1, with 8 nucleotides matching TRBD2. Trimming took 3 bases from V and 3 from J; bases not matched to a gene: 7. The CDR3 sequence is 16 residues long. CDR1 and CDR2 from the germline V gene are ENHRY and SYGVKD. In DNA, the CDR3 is TGTGCCATCAGTGAATCAGCGGGAGTGTACTACAATGAGCAGTTCTTC. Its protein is CAISESAGVYYNEQFF.

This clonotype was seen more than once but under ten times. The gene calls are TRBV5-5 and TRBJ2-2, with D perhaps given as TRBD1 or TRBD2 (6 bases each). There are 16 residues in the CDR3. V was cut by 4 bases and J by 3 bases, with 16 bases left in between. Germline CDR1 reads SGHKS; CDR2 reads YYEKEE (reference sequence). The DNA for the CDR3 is TGTGCCAGCAGCCTCACGGGGGACACAGACACCGGGGAGCTGTTTTTT. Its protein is CASSLTGDTDTGELFF.

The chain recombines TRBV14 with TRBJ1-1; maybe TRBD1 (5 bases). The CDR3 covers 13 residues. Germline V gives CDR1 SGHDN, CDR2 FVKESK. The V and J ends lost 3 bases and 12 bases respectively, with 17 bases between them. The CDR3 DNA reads TGTGCCAGCAGCCAGGAGACAGCGGGTGAGACTTTCTTT. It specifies CASSQETAGETFF.

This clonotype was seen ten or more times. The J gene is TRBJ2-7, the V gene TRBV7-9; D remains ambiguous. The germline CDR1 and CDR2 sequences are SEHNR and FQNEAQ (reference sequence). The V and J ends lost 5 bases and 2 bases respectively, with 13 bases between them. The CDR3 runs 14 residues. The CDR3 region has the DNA TGTGCCAGCAGCCCATACGGGCCCACCTACGAGCAGTACTTC. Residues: CASSPYGPTYEQYF. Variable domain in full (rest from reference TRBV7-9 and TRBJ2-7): DTGVSQNPRHKITKRGQNVTFRCDPISEHNRLYWYRQTLGQGPEFLTYFQNEAQLEKSRLLSDRFSAERPKGSFSTLEIQRTEQGDSAMYLCASSPYGPTYEQYFGPGTRLTVT.

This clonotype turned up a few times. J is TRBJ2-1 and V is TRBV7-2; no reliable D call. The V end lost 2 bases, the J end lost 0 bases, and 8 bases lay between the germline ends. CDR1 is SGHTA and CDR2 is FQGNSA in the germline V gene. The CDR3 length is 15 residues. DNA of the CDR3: TGTGCCAGCAGCTTACACAGCAGCTCCTACAATGAGCAGTTCTTC. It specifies CASSLHSSSYNEQFF.

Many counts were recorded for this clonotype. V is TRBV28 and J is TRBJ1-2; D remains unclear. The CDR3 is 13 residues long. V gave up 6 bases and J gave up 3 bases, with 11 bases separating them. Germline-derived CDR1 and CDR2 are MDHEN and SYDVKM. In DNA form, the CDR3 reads TGTGCCAGCAGGCCCGGCCCGGACTATGGCTACACCTTC. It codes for CASRPGPDYGYTF.

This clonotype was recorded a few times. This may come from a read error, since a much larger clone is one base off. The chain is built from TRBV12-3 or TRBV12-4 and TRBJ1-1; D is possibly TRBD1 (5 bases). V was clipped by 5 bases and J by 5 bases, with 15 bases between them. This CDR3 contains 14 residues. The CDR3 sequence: CASSPGLVDTEAFF. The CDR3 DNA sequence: TGTGCCAGCAGTCCAGGGTTGGTGGATACTGAAGCTTTCTTT.

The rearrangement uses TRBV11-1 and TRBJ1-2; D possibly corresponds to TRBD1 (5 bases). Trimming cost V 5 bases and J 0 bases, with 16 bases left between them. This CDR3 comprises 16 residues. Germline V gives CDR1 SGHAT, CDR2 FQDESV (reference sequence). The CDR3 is CASSPTSVGANYGYTF. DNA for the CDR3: TGTGCCAGCAGCCCAACATCGGTGGGGGCTAACTATGGCTACACCTTC.

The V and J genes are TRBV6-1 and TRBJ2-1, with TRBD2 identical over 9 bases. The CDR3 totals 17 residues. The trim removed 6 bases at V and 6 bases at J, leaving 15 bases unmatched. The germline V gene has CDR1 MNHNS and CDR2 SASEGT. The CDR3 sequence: CASRGLAGSRYVNEQFF. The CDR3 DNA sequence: TGTGCCAGCAGGGGGCTAGCGGGGTCCCGGTACGTCAATGAGCAGTTCTTC.

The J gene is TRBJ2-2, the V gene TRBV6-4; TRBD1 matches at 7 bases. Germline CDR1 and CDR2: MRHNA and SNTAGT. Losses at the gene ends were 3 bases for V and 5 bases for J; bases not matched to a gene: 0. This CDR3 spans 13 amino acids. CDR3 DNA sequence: TGTGCCAGCAGTGAACAGGGGACCGGGGAGCTGTTTTTT. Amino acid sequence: CASSEQGTGELFF.

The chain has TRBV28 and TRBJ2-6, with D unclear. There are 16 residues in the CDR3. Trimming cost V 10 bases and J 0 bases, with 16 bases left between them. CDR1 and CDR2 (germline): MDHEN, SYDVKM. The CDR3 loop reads CATDSTLPSGANVLTF. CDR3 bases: TGTGCCACCGATTCGACACTTCCCTCTGGGGCCAACGTCCTGACTTTC. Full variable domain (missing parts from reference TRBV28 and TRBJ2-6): DVKVTQSSRYLVKRTGEKVFLECVQDMDHENMFWYRQDPGLGLRLIYFSYDVKMKEKGDIPEGYSVSREKKERFSLILESASTNQTSMYLCATDSTLPSGANVLTFGAGSRLTVL.

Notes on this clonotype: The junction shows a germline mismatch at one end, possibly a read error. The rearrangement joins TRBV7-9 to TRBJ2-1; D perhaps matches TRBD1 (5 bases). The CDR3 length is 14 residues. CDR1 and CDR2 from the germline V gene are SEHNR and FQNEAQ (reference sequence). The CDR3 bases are TGTACCAGCAGCTTTCCCGGACAATACAATGAGCAGTTCTTC. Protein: CTSSFPGQYNEQFF.

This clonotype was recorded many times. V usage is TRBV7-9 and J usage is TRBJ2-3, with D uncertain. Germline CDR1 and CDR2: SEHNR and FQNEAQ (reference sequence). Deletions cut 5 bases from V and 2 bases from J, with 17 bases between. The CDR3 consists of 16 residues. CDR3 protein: CASSALWVRDTDTQYF. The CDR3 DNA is TGTGCCAGCAGCGCACTCTGGGTCCGAGACACAGATACGCAGTATTTT.

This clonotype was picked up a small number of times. The CDR3 reads CSAEAGSTEAFF. CDR3 coding DNA: TGCAGTGCTGAGGCAGGGTCCACTGAAGCTTTCTTT. The chain recombines TRBV20-1 with TRBJ1-1; possibly TRBD1 for D (5 bases). The CDR3 runs to 12 residues. Trimming took 5 bases from V and 4 from J, leaving 11 bases between them. Germline V gene sequence: CDR1 DFQATT, CDR2 SNEGSKA (reference sequence).

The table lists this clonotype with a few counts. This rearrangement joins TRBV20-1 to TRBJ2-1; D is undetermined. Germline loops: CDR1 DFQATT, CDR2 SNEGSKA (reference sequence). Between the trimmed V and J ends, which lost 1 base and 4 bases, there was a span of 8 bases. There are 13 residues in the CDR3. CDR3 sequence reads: CSARGAAYNEQFF. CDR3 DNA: TGCAGTGCTAGAGGGGCTGCTTACAATGAGCAGTTCTTC.

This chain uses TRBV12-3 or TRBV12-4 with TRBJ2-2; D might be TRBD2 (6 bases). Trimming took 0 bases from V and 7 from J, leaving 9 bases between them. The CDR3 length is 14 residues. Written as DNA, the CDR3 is TGTGCCAGCAGTTTAGCGGGGGAGGACGGGGAGCTGTTTTTT. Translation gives CASSLAGEDGELFF.

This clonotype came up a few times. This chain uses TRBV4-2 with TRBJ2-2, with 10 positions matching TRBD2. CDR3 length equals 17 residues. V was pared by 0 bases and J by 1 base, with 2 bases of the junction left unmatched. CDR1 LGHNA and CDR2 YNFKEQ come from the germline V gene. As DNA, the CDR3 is TGTGCCAGCAGCCAAGATTTAGCGGGAGGGAACACCGGGGAGCTGTTTTTT. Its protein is CASSQDLAGGNTGELFF.

CDR3 DNA sequence: TGTGCCATCAGTGAGTCGCTCTCCGGGACGGTCTCCTACGAGCAGTACTTC. Protein: CAISESLSGTVSYEQYF. V usage is TRBV10-3 and J usage is TRBJ2-7; D is perhaps TRBD1 or TRBD2 (5 bases each). Germline CDR1 ENHRY, CDR2 SYGVKD. Deletions cut 0 bases from V and 0 bases from J, with 15 bases between. This CDR3 has 17 amino acids.

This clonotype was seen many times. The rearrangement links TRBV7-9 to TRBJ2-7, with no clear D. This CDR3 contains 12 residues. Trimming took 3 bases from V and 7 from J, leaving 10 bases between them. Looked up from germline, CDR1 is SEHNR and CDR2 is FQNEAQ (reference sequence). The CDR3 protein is CASSFWAEEQYF. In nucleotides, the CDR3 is TGTGCCAGCAGCTTTTGGGCCGAGGAGCAGTACTTC.

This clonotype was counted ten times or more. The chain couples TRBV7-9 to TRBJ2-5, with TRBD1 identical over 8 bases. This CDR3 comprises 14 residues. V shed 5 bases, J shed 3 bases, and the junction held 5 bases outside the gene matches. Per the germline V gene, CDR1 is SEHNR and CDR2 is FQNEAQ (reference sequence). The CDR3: CASSVTGAEETQYF. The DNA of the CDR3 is TGTGCCAGCAGCGTGACAGGGGCCGAAGAGACCCAGTACTTC.

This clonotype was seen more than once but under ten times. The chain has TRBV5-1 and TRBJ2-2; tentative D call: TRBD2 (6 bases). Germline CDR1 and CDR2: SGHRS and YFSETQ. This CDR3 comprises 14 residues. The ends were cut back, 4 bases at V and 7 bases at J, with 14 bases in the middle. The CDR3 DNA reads TGCGCCAGCAGCCTGGGGGGAATTAGCGGGGAGCTGTTTTTT. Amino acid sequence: CASSLGGISGELFF.